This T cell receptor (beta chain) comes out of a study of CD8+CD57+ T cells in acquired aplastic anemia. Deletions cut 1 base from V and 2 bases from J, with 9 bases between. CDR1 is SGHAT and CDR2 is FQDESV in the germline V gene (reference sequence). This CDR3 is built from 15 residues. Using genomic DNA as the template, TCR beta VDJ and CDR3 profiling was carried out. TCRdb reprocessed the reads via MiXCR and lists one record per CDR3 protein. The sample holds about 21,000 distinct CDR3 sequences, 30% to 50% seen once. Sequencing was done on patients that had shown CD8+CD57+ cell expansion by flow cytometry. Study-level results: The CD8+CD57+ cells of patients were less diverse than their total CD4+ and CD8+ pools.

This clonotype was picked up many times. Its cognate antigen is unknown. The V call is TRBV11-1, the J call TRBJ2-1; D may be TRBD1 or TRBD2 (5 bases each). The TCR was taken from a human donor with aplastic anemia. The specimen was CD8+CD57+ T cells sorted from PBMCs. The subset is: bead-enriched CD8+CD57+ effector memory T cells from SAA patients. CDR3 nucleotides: TGTGCCAGCAGCTTAGGGGGGAGTCCCTACAATGAGCAGTTCTTC. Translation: CASSLGGSPYNEQFF. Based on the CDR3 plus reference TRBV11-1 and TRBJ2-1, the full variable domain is EAEVAQSPRYKITEKSQAVAFWCDPISGHATLYWYRQILGQGPELLVQFQDESVVDDSQLPKDRFSAERLKGVDSTLKIQPAELGDSAMYLCASSLGGSPYNEQFFGPGTRLTVL.